This section outlines one T cell receptor beta chain sequence together with its context. The data were produced by immunoSEQ multiplex PCR, yet TCRdb's version contains in-frame clones alone and is incomplete. Of 100,000 to 150,000 clones in the sample, about 90% are singletons; the top ten hold 6% to 9.5%. The sample is drawn from a study of control samples from healthy donors and cancer patients. Germline CDR1 and CDR2: SQVTM and ANQGSEA. V was shortened by 6 bases and J by 0 bases, with 14 bases between the two germline ends. CDR3 length equals 14 residues. Sequences were obtained from PBMCs. This TCR was recovered from a man aged 45-60 years with head and neck cancer. The rearrangement joins TRBV29-1 to TRBJ1-1; D is unclear. The CDR3 coding sequence is TGCAGCGTCCTAGACACATTTATGAACACTGAAGCTTTCTTT. Translated, it gives CSVLDTFMNTEAFF.